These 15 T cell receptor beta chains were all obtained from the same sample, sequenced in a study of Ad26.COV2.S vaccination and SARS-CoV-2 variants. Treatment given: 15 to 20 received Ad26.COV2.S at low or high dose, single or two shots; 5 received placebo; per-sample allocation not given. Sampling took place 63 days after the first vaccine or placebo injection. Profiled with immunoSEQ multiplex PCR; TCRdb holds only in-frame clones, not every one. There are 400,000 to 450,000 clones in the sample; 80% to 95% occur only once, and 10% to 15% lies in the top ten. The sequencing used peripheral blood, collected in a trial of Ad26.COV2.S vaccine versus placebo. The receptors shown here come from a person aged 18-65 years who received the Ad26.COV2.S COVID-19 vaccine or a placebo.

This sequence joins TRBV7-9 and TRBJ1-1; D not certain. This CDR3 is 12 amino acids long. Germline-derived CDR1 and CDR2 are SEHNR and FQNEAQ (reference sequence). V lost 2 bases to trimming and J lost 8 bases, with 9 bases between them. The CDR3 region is CASSLRSAEAFF. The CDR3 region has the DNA TGTGCCAGCAGCTTACGGTCAGCCGAAGCTTTCTTT.

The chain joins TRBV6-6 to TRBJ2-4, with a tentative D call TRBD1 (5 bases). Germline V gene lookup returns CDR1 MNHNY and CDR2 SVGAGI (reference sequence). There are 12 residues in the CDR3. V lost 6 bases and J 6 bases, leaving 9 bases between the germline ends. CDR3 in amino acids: CASSPQGNIQYF. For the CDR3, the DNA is TGTGCCAGCAGCCCCCAGGGAAACATTCAGTACTTC.

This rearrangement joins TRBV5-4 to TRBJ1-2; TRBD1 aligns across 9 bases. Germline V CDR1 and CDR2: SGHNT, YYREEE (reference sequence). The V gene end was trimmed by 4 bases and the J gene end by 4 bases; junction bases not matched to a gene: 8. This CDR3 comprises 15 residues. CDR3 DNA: TGTGCCAGCAGCCCCGGACAGGGGTCAGGCTATGGCTACACCTTC. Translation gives CASSPGQGSGYGYTF.

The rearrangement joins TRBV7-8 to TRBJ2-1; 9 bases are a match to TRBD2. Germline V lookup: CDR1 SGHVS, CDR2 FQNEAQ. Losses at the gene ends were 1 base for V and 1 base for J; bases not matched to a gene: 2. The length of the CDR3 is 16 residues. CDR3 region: CASSLGSGGSYNEQFF. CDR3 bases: TGTGCCAGCAGCTTAGGTAGCGGGGGTTCCTACAATGAGCAGTTCTTC.

Written as DNA, the CDR3 is TGTGCCAGCAGTGAAATCGGTGCAGCAGATACGCAGTATTTT. As protein: CASSEIGAADTQYF. The chain has TRBV2 and TRBJ2-3, with no clear D. Germline loops: CDR1 SNHLY, CDR2 FYNNEI. This CDR3 has 14 amino acids. Trimming pared 2 bases from V and 4 bases from J, leaving 10 bases between. The complete variable domain, with remaining parts taken from reference TRBV2 and TRBJ2-3, reads EPEVTQTPSHQVTQMGQEVILRCVPISNHLYFYWYRQILGQKVEFLVSFYNNEISEKSEIFDDQFSVERPDGSNFTLKIRSTKLEDSAMYFCASSEIGAADTQYFGPGTRLTVL.

The CDR3 region has the DNA TGTGCCATCAGTGAAGGGGGGCTCTTAGGCTACACCTTC. Translating it yields CAISEGGLLGYTF. The gene calls are TRBV10-3 and TRBJ1-2; possible D gene TRBD1, 6 bases. CDR1 is ENHRY, CDR2 SYGVKD, per germline. This CDR3 is 13 amino acids long. Trimming removed 3 bases from V and 8 bases from J, with 13 bases in between.

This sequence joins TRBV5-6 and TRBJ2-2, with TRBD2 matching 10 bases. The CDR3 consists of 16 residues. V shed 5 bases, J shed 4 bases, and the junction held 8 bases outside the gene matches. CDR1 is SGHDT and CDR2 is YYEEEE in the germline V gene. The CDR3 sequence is CASRPLAGETTGELFF. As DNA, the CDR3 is TGTGCCAGCAGACCGCTAGCGGGAGAGACCACCGGGGAGCTGTTTTTT.

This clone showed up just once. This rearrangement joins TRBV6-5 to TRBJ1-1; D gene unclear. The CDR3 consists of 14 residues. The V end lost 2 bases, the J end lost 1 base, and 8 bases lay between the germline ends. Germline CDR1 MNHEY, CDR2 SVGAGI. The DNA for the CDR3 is TGTGCCAGCAGTTACGAGTACGGGAACACTGAAGCTTTCTTT. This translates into CASSYEYGNTEAFF.

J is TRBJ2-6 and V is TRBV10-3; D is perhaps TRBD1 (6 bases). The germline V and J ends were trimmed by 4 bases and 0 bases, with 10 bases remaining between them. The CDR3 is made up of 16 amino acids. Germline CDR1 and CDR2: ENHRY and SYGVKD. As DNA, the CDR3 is TGTGCCATCAGTGCTATACAGGGCTCTGGGGCCAACGTCCTGACTTTC. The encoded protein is CAISAIQGSGANVLTF.

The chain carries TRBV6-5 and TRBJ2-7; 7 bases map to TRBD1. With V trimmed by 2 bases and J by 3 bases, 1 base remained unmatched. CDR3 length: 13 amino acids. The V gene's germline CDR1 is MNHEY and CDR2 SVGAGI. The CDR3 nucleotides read TGTGCCAGCAGTTACGGACAGGTCTACGAGCAGTACTTC. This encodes CASSYGQVYEQYF.

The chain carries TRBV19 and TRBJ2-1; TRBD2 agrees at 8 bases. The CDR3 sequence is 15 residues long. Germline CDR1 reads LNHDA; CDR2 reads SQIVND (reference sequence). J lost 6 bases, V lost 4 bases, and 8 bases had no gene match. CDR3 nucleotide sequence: TGTGCCAGTAGTAACGTAGCGGGACCTCTCAATGAGCAGTTCTTC. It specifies CASSNVAGPLNEQFF.

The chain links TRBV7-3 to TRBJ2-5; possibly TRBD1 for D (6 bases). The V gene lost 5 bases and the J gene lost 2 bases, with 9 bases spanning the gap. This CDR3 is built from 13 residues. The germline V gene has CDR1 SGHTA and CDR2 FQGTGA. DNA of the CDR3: TGTGCCAGCAGCCGGACAGTTCAAGAGACCCAGTACTTC. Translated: CASSRTVQETQYF.

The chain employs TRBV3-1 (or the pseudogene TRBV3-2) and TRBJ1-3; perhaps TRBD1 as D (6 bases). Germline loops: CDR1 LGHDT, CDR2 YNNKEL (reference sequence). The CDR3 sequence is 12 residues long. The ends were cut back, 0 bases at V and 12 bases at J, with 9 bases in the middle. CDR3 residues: CASSQEGGHIYF. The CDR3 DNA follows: TGTGCCAGCAGCCAAGAAGGGGGGCACATATATTTT.

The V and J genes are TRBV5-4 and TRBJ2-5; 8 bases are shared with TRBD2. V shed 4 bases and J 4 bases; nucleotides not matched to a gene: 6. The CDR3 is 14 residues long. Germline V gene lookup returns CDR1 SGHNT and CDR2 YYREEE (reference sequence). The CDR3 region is CASSSSGAGETQYF. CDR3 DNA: TGTGCCAGCAGCAGTAGCGGGGCTGGAGAGACCCAGTACTTC.

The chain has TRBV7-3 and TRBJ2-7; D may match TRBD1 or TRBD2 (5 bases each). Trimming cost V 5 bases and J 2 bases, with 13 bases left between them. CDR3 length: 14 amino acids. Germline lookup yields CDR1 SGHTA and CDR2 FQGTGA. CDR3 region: CASSPGTDTYEQYF. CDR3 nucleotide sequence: TGTGCCAGCAGCCCAGGGACCGACACCTACGAGCAGTACTTC.